This T cell receptor beta chain derives from a study of T cells in tuberculosis (dated by TCRdb to 2017 to 2018). About the investigation overall: The study combined CD1B tetramers and high-throughput TCR immunosequencing to characterize T cells specific for the mycobacterial lipid antigen glucose monomycolate (GMM). In a South African clinical cohort, IGRA-negative adolescents, IGRA-positive adolescents with latent tuberculosis and adults with active tuberculosis were compared, with under 13 people in each group. The paper as a whole reports these results and caveats: Smaller NN-distances were partly driven by shorter CDR3-alpha lengths in active tuberculosis patients, and statistical significance was not reached for the TCR-beta difference. Clinical samples were selected based on the availability of cryopreserved specimens, with adults included as active tuberculosis cases and adolescents included as controls. Active tuberculosis TCR-alpha repertoires showed smaller mean NN-distances to GMM-specific TCRs than IGRA-negative controls, suggesting clonal expansion of these TCRs. Using GEM motif frequencies, a classifier achieved over 55% accuracy, whereas a classifier built on the diverse GMM-specific repertoire got to nearly 90% accuracy (AUROC approximately 0.93).

The immunoSEQ multiplex PCR assay was used to generate TCR libraries, with TCR-beta and/or TCR-alpha/delta assays applied to each sample. The amplified TCR libraries were sequenced using the Illumina high-throughput platform. For the original study's pipeline: Clustering and dimensionality reduction were performed using pairwise TCRdist distances among GMM-specific receptors from ex vivo sorted or in vitro expanded T cells. The score assigned to each clinical repertoire was mean NN-distance, meaning the average TCRdist to the nearest 10% of tetramer-positive reference sequences. GEM TCR motif frequency was computed as the fraction of unique TCRs matching known GEM sequences by V/J usage and CDR3 length. Active tuberculosis was classified by linear discriminant analysis with leave-one-out cross-validation, implemented in scikit-learn. The immuneACCESS repertoire file appears here via TCRdb, limited to in-frame rearrangements. These files lack a portion of the clones; in checked studies, under half of the deficit traces to unresolved V genes, and the cause of the others is not known. D and trimming come from the DNA, and the V and J calls and clone size come from that table. The sample records about 44,000 clones, about 95% of which are singletons. 7.5% of the sample is taken by the ten largest.

In regard to this clone: Its antigen remains unidentified. Base-call qualities are not available, and no considerably larger clone is one nucleotide away.

At study entry, a tuberculin skin test and the QuantiFERON-TB GOLD In-Tube IGRA were used to screen adolescents for latent tuberculosis infection. Immunosequencing was performed on unsorted cryopreserved PBMC and covered around 94,000 T cells per clinical donor on average. Eleven high schools in the Worcester region of the Western Cape, South Africa, served as enrollment sites for adolescents aged 12 to 18 years. Roughly ten M. tuberculosis-infected adolescents and roughly ten uninfected adolescents were selected, with the two groups matched for age and sex. PBMC from adolescents were isolated by density centrifugation from freshly drawn heparinized blood and then cryopreserved. The germline V gene (reference sequence) yields DFQATT for CDR1 and SNEGSKA for CDR2. The CDR3 measures 11 amino acids from cysteine to phenylalanine. Of the read, only the CDR3 DNA is kept; its 33 bases are in frame from base 1. V is pared back by 0 bases and J by 9 bases, with 6 bases lying between the germline termini.

The specimen sequenced was PBMCs. The sequence joins TRBV20-1 to TRBJ2-1, with the D gene not clear enough to name. The sequence came from a donor between 5 and 29 years old with latent tuberculosis or without tuberculosis infection. The CDR3 here reads CSARDRVEQFF. Here is the DNA: TGCAGTGCTAGAGATCGAGTTGAGCAGTTCTTC.